The 15 T cell receptor beta chains listed next were all sequenced from one sample in a study of blood T cell repertoires in COVID-19. Libraries were prepared by immunoSEQ multiplex PCR; TCRdb keeps only in-frame clonotypes and omits some of them. The sample lists almost 80,000 clones, around 90% seen once, with less than 0.85% in the top ten. Sequences were obtained from peripheral blood. The receptors come from a woman older than 75 with acute or convalescent COVID-19.

The V and J genes are TRBV19 and TRBJ1-5; 7 bases fit TRBD1. Germline CDR1 and CDR2: LNHDA and SQIVND (reference sequence). The trim removed 5 bases at V and 8 bases at J, leaving 12 bases unmatched. The CDR3 contains 15 residues. The CDR3 DNA sequence: TGTGCCAGTAGTGGCCGACAGGGCCGGTTGGAGCCCCAGCATTTT. Translating gives CASSGRQGRLEPQHF.

The V and J genes are TRBV7-2 and TRBJ2-5, with D possibly matching TRBD1 (6 bases). With 3 bases removed from V and 2 bases from J, the gap between germline ends came to 13 bases. The CDR3 is 15 residues long. Germline CDR1 reads SGHTA; CDR2 reads FQGNSA. CDR3: CASSLLGARQETQYF. CDR3 coding DNA: TGTGCCAGCAGCTTGTTGGGGGCCCGGCAAGAGACCCAGTACTTC. The variable domain in full, with the rest retrieved from reference TRBV7-2 and TRBJ2-5, is GAGVSQSPSNKVTEKGKDVELRCDPISGHTALYWYRQSLGQGLEFLIYFQGNSAPDKSGLPSDRFSAERTGGSVSTLTIQRTQQEDSAVYLCASSLLGARQETQYFGPGTRLLVL.

In DNA form, the CDR3 reads TGTGCCAGCAGCCAAGTCCTGGCGGCGAACACCGGGGAGCTGTTTTTT. Residues: CASSQVLAANTGELFF. V usage is TRBV3-1 (or the pseudogene TRBV3-2) and J usage is TRBJ2-2; D is unclear. Looked up from germline, CDR1 is LGHDT and CDR2 is YNNKEL (reference sequence). The V gene lost 1 base and the J gene lost 0 bases, with 9 bases spanning the gap. The CDR3 has 16 residues.

This chain uses TRBV5-1 with TRBJ2-3; maybe TRBD2 (5 bases). This CDR3 contains 14 residues. Trimming left V 0 bases short and J 6 bases short, with 11 bases between. The germline V gene has CDR1 SGHRS and CDR2 YFSETQ. The CDR3 here is CASSLGTYLDTQYF. The CDR3 DNA reads TGCGCCAGCAGCTTGGGGACTTACTTGGATACGCAGTATTTT.

The rearrangement links TRBV11-3 to TRBJ2-3; 7 nucleotides match TRBD2. The trim removed 5 bases at V and 2 bases at J, leaving 7 bases unmatched. The CDR3 consists of 15 residues. Germline CDR1 and CDR2: SGHNT and YENEEA. CDR3 bases: TGTGCCAGCAGCCCTACCGGGAGGACCACAGATACGCAGTATTTT. It is translated as CASSPTGRTTDTQYF.

CDR3 nucleotides: TGTGCCAGCAGTTTATCGGTCGGTTTGGCGGGGGGTCAGGGCTACACCTTC. Translating it yields CASSLSVGLAGGQGYTF. V and J are TRBV27 and TRBJ1-2; weak D call: TRBD1 (5 bases). Germline lookup yields CDR1 MNHEY and CDR2 SMNVEV (reference sequence). Between the trimmed V and J ends, which lost 0 bases and 8 bases, there was a span of 22 bases. This CDR3 comprises 17 residues.

The V gene is TRBV7-9, the J gene TRBJ2-3, with D possibly TRBD2 on 6 matching bases. Trimming removed 11 bases from V and 4 bases from J, with 13 bases in between. The length of the CDR3 is 12 residues. The germline gives CDR1 SEHNR, CDR2 FQNEAQ (reference sequence). CDR3: CAGGTGADTQYF. The CDR3 DNA follows: TGTGCCGGCGGGACTGGGGCAGATACGCAGTATTTT. The whole variable domain, filled in from reference TRBV7-9 and TRBJ2-3, reads DTGVSQNPRHKITKRGQNVTFRCDPISEHNRLYWYRQTLGQGPEFLTYFQNEAQLEKSRLLSDRFSAERPKGSFSTLEIQRTEQGDSAMYLCAGGTGADTQYFGPGTRLTVL.

V is TRBV9 and J is TRBJ2-7; 7 bases fit TRBD1. Germline V gives CDR1 SGDLS, CDR2 YYNGEE. With 4 bases clipped from V and 3 bases from J, the junction kept 16 bases outside the gene matches. The CDR3 is 17 amino acids. In DNA, the CDR3 is TGTGCCAGCAGCAAGCAGGACAGGCCTCTAGGGATCTACGAGCAGTACTTC. Its translation is CASSKQDRPLGIYEQYF.

This CDR3 reads CASSSRGTNRQYF. The DNA of the CDR3 is TGTGCCAGCAGCTCCAGGGGAACCAACCGGCAGTACTTC. The gene calls are TRBV6-5 and TRBJ2-7; D is possibly TRBD1 (6 bases). This CDR3 contains 13 residues. Trimming removed 6 bases from V and 9 bases from J, with 18 bases in between. Germline loops: CDR1 MNHEY, CDR2 SVGAGI.

This clone was detected only once. The chain recombines TRBV5-1 with TRBJ2-6; TRBD1 is a possible D gene (7 bases). The V end lost 4 bases, the J end lost 1 base, and 24 bases lay between the germline ends. Germline V gene lookup returns CDR1 SGHRS and CDR2 YFSETQ. The CDR3 totals 20 residues. The CDR3: CASSPEGAGGFWSGANVLTF. Here the CDR3 DNA reads TGCGCCAGCAGCCCCGAGGGGGCAGGGGGGTTTTGGTCTGGGGCCAACGTCCTGACTTTC.

The CDR3, as DNA: TGTGCCACCAGTGGACAGGAGAGCCAATATGGCTACACCTTC. As protein: CATSGQESQYGYTF. This chain links TRBV24-1 with TRBJ1-2; maybe TRBD1 (6 bases). The V end lost 5 bases, the J end lost 5 bases, and 14 bases lay between the germline ends. Germline CDR1 and CDR2: KGHDR and SFDVKD. This CDR3 is built from 14 residues.

The chain links TRBV25-1 to TRBJ2-6; D perhaps matches TRBD2 (5 bases). The CDR3 runs 16 residues. The germline gives CDR1 MGHDK, CDR2 SYGVNS. V was pared by 5 bases and J by 0 bases, with 11 bases between. This CDR3 reads CASSRDSPSGANVLTF. CDR3 bases: TGTGCCAGCAGTCGGGATTCACCCTCTGGGGCCAACGTCCTGACTTTC.

This clone was seen only once. The chain couples TRBV29-1 to TRBJ1-4, with TRBD1 matching over 8 bases. The CDR3 contains 16 residues. V gave up 4 bases and J gave up 0 bases; unmatched junction bases: 7. Germline CDR1 is SQVTM and CDR2 is ANQGSEA. In DNA, the CDR3 is TGCAGCGTTGCACCAGGGGGCCCTGCAACTAATGAAAAACTGTTTTTT. This gives the protein CSVAPGGPATNEKLFF.

This chain links TRBV6-5 with TRBJ2-7, with D hard to call. The V end lost 7 bases, the J end lost 4 bases, and 17 bases lay between the germline ends. This CDR3 has 14 amino acids. Looked up from germline, CDR1 is MNHEY and CDR2 is SVGAGI. The CDR3 region is CASIPSSITYEQYF. CDR3 sequence (DNA): TGTGCCAGCATACCGAGTAGCATTACGTACGAGCAGTACTTC.

The V call is TRBV5-5, the J call TRBJ2-6; D possibly corresponds to TRBD2 (5 bases). The CDR3 totals 18 residues. Trimming removed 2 bases from V and 2 bases from J, with 17 bases in between. CDR1 is SGHKS, CDR2 YYEKEE, per germline (reference sequence). CDR3 amino acids: CASSFRPGREAGANVLTF. The CDR3 coding sequence is TGTGCCAGCAGCTTTCGGCCAGGACGGGAAGCTGGGGCCAACGTCCTGACTTTC.